Detailed here is one TCR beta chain. This sample stems from a study of cytomegalovirus exposure and HLA in healthy donors. 13 Jbeta primers and 60 Vbeta primers were used for the PCR. Only in-frame clones appear in the TCRdb table, and some are missing; sequencing was by immunoSEQ multiplex PCR. The sample records roughly 99,000 clones, roughly three quarters being singletons. Germline V lookup: CDR1 MDHEN, CDR2 SYDVKM. V was cut by 10 bases and J by 6 bases, with 15 bases left in between. This CDR3 has 12 amino acids. The clonotype originates from a male donor in good health and CMV-seropositive. Specimen: PBMCs. The rearrangement joins TRBV28 to TRBJ1-1; perhaps TRBD1 as D (6 bases). The CDR3 reads CAIIGGHPEAFF. The CDR3 DNA sequence: TGTGCCATCATAGGGGGACACCCTGAAGCTTTCTTT.